This T cell receptor beta chain derives from a study of blood T cell repertoires in COVID-19. Study context: PBMCs, B-cell-depleted T cells, or T cells provided the cDNA or gDNA that made up the material.

The CDR3 is 10 amino acids. V was shortened by 8 bases and J by 8 bases, with 6 bases between the two germline ends. CDR1 and CDR2 (germline): MNHNY, SVGAGI (reference sequence). How the authors handled the data: Estimation of nucleated cell counts relied on the amplification of reference gene primers. The assay was immunoSEQ multiplex PCR, and TCRdb's table has in-frame clones only and misses some. Clonal size and the V and J genes are those of that table, whereas D and trimming came from the DNA. The table records 250,000 to 350,000 clones, around nine tenths of them present only once. The TCR was taken from a woman in her twenties or thirties with COVID-19, enrolled during active disease. The chain has TRBV6-6 and TRBJ1-4; no definite D call. The sequenced sample consisted of peripheral blood. Here the CDR3 reads CASGWEKLFF. The CDR3, as DNA: TGTGCCAGCGGCTGGGAAAAACTGTTTTTT.